This T cell receptor beta chain was recovered during a study of blood T cells in healthy people across ages. Study information: In model experiments, template switching was able to capture about one barcoded beta molecule for every two T cells that were present. Whole-study findings and limits: Long-lived donors carried more naive CD4+ cells and greater diversity than aged donors.

A J-beta primer mix and a sample-barcoded 5' primer were used in a second PCR of roughly 6 to 11 cycles. TCRdb ran MiXCR on the 5' RACE reads and lists one entry per CDR3 protein. The sample includes fewer than 2,000,000 distinct CDR3 sequences, about 31% of them seen just once. Remarks on this clonotype: The antigen remains undetermined.

The CDR3 runs 15 residues. With 4 bases clipped from V and 6 bases from J, the junction kept 12 bases outside the gene matches. CDR1 is SGHRS and CDR2 is YFSETQ in the germline V gene. This sequence was found in a woman in her thirties in good health. The V call is TRBV5-1, the J call TRBJ2-5; TRBD1 aligns across 7 bases. The sequenced sample was blood. DNA for the CDR3: TGCGCCAGCAGCAACCACGAGACAGGGAGTAAGACCCAGTACTTC. Translation gives CASSNHETGSKTQYF.